Listed below are T cell receptor beta chains from one sample, sequenced in a study of cytomegalovirus exposure and HLA in healthy donors. Here immunoSEQ multiplex PCR was the method, and the copy in TCRdb shows in-frame clones only, minus some. Of 200,000 or so clones listed, about 70% are singletons. Sequences were obtained from PBMCs. The receptors originated from a man between 35 and 55 years old in good health and CMV-seropositive. Both conserved end residues are part of each CDR3. Each record gives: V gene, clone size, D gene, J gene, CDR3 protein, CDR3 DNA. A D gene is named only where the DNA matches it firmly. Not every row has a clone size; where given, it reads once, few, many or a size class.

TRBV6-6	-	-	TRBJ2-5	CASSPSEGSWETQYF	TGTGCCAGCAGCCCAAGTGAGGGTTCCTGGGAGACCCAGTACTTC
TRBV11-1	-	-	TRBJ2-7	CASSTREGYEQYF	TGTGCCAGCAGTACCCGAGAGGGCTACGAGCAGTACTTC
TRBV6-6	-	TRBD2	TRBJ2-3	CASRRSTSGVRDTQYF	TGTGCCAGCAGGCGATCAACTAGCGGGGTCAGGGACACGCAGTATTTT
TRBV19	-	-	TRBJ2-1	CASSISSSYNEQFF	TGTGCCAGTAGTATTTCCAGCTCCTACAATGAGCAGTTCTTC
TRBV15	few	-	TRBJ1-1	CATSRGGRMNTEAFF	TGTGCCACCTCAAGGGGGGGTCGGATGAACACTGAAGCTTTCTTT
TRBV27	-	TRBD2	TRBJ2-1	CASNAAGGRNEQFF	TGTGCCAGCAACGCGGCGGGGGGGCGAAATGAGCAGTTCTTC
TRBV29-1	few	TRBD1	TRBJ1-2	CSASSQGAGGYTF	TGCAGCGCCTCATCTCAGGGGGCGGGTGGCTACACCTTC
TRBV15	-	-	TRBJ2-3	CATSRVWGSTDTQYF	TGTGCCACCAGCAGAGTTTGGGGCAGCACAGATACGCAGTATTTT
TRBV28	-	-	TRBJ1-4	CASSLEDTITNEKLFF	TGTGCCAGCAGTCTAGAGGACACCATAACTAATGAAAAACTGTTTTTT
TRBV18	-	-	TRBJ1-2	CASSPYGADYGYTF	TGTGCCAGCTCACCATACGGCGCGGACTATGGCTACACCTTC
TRBV6-4	-	-	TRBJ1-5	CASSRDFGQPQHF	TGTGCCAGCAGCCGGGACTTCGGGCAGCCCCAGCATTTT
TRBV6-5	-	TRBD1	TRBJ2-1	CASSYSTGEWNEQFF	TGTGCCAGCAGTTACTCGACAGGGGAGTGGAATGAGCAGTTCTTC
TRBV7-3	few	-	TRBJ1-6	CASSLSLWNSPLHF	TGTGCCAGCAGCCTAAGCCTATGGAATTCACCCCTCCACTTT
TRBV10-3	few	TRBD1	TRBJ1-6	CAISAGTGENSPLHF	TGTGCCATCAGCGCCGGGACAGGTGAGAATTCACCCCTCCACTTT
TRBV5-6	-	TRBD2	TRBJ2-1	CASSYSGWGSGEQFF	TGTGCCAGCAGCTATAGCGGGTGGGGGTCTGGTGAGCAGTTCTTC
TRBV6-6	few	TRBD1	TRBJ2-5	CASNIQGAGEQYF	TGTGCCAGCAACATACAGGGGGCCGGGGAGCAGTACTTC
TRBV6-5	-	TRBD1	TRBJ2-7	CASSAGTDVYEQYF	TGTGCCAGCAGTGCCGGGACAGATGTATACGAGCAGTACTTC
TRBV10-3	-	-	TRBJ2-7	CAISEEIEQYF	TGTGCCATCAGTGAAGAGATCGAGCAGTACTTC
TRBV7-2	once	-	TRBJ2-7	CASSSYREVYEQYF	TGTGCCAGCAGCTCCTACAGGGAAGTCTACGAGCAGTACTTC
TRBV5-1	-	TRBD2	TRBJ2-2	CASSAGDIQQEGLFF	TGCGCCAGCAGCGCGGGAGATATCCAGCAAGAAGGGCTGTTTTTT
TRBV5-1	-	-	TRBJ2-7	CASSSVQGSYEQYF	TGCGCCAGCAGCTCGGTGCAGGGTAGCTACGAGCAGTACTTC
TRBV5-1	-	-	TRBJ2-2	CASSSSTGLFTGELFF	TGCGCCAGCAGCTCCTCGACAGGACTGTTTACCGGGGAGCTGTTTTTT
TRBV18	-	-	TRBJ1-5	CASSPARAGNQPQHF	TGTGCCAGCTCGCCCGCGAGGGCGGGCAATCAGCCCCAGCATTTT
TRBV5-6	few	TRBD1	TRBJ2-3	CASSRDRGRVDTQYF	TGTGCCAGCAGTCGGGACAGGGGTCGAGTGGATACGCAGTATTTT
TRBV5-1	-	-	TRBJ2-3	CASSLGGRRDTQYF	TGCGCCAGCAGCTTGGGGGGCCGGCGAGATACGCAGTATTTT
TRBV21-1	-	-	TRBJ1-1	CASNKRSHRGLTTEAFF	TGTGCCAGCAACAAAAGAAGCCACAGGGGGCTAACCACTGAAGCTTTCTTT
TRBV5-1	-	-	TRBJ2-3	CASSLITVGTDTQYF	TGCGCCAGCAGCTTGATTACAGTTGGCACAGATACGCAGTATTTT
TRBV9	-	-	TRBJ2-2	CASSVERRGNTGELFF	TGTGCCAGCAGCGTAGAGAGGAGGGGGAACACCGGGGAGCTGTTTTTT
TRBV14	-	-	TRBJ1-4	CARSRTKGFGEKLFF	TGTGCCCGCAGCCGTACGAAGGGGTTTGGCGAAAAACTGTTTTTT
TRBV7-6	-	-	TRBJ2-3	CASSPLYRGTDTQYF	TGTGCCAGCAGCCCTCTTTACAGGGGCACAGATACGCAGTATTTT
TRBV11-2	-	TRBD1	TRBJ1-1	CASSLQTGPIGTEAFF	TGTGCCAGCAGCCTCCAGACAGGGCCCATAGGCACTGAAGCTTTCTTT
TRBV7-9	-	TRBD1	TRBJ1-2	CASSWGTGTDGYTF	TGTGCCAGCAGCTGGGGGACAGGGACGGATGGCTACACCTTC
TRBV6-6	-	TRBD1	TRBJ1-2	CASSYSTGENYGYTF	TGTGCCAGCAGTTACTCGACAGGGGAAAACTATGGCTACACCTTC
TRBV11-3	-	-	TRBJ2-7	CASSFRGLEQYF	TGTGCCAGCAGCTTCCGAGGGCTCGAGCAGTACTTC
TRBV5-8	-	TRBD1	TRBJ1-3	CASTSRDRAGNTIYF	TGTGCCAGCACCTCCCGGGACAGGGCTGGAAACACCATATATTTT
TRBV6-5	-	-	TRBJ2-3	CASSYSLTDTDTQYF	TGTGCCAGCAGTTACTCGTTAACAGACACAGATACGCAGTATTTT
TRBV7-2	-	-	TRBJ2-3	CASTRLASPDTQYF	TGTGCCAGCACTAGGCTAGCCTCCCCAGATACGCAGTATTTT
TRBV19	few	-	TRBJ2-5	CASSTGGQRKTQYF	TGTGCCAGTAGTACCGGAGGGCAGCGAAAGACCCAGTACTTC
TRBV5-4	-	TRBD2	TRBJ2-3	CASSFPGTSGGQYF	TGTGCCAGCAGCTTTCCCGGGACTAGCGGGGGGCAGTATTTT